The 5 T cell receptor beta chains reported below all come from one sample, sequenced in a study of cytomegalovirus exposure and HLA in healthy donors. The PCR used 60 Vbeta and 13 Jbeta primers. TCRdb keeps only in-frame clones here, not all; method: immunoSEQ multiplex PCR. The data show around 120,000 clones, roughly 80% seen once. The material sequenced was PBMCs. All receptors come from a female donor in good health and CMV-seropositive.

The chain uses TRBV6-6 and TRBJ2-7; 9 nucleotides line up with TRBD1. Germline-derived CDR1 and CDR2 are MNHNY and SVGAGI (reference sequence). The CDR3 length is 15 residues. After removal of 4 bases from V and 5 bases from J, the junction contained 9 bases not matched to a gene. The CDR3 here is CASSFIGDRANEQYF. DNA of the CDR3: TGTGCCAGCAGTTTTATTGGGGACAGGGCTAACGAGCAGTACTTC.

The chain uses TRBV28 and TRBJ1-2, with D hard to call. CDR3 size: 12 residues. CDR1 MDHEN and CDR2 SYDVKM come from the germline V gene. V lost 2 bases to trimming and J lost 5 bases, with 6 bases between them. The CDR3 sequence: CASSLQQYGYTF. The DNA of the CDR3 is TGTGCCAGCAGTTTACAACAGTATGGCTACACCTTC.

This rearrangement joins TRBV6-5 to TRBJ2-3, with 9 bases aligning to TRBD1. The CDR3 covers 16 residues. V gave up 0 bases and J gave up 4 bases; unmatched junction bases: 5. Germline assignment: CDR1 MNHEY and CDR2 SVGAGI. Here the CDR3 reads CASSYSGGQGSDTQYF. The CDR3 DNA sequence: TGTGCCAGCAGTTACTCTGGGGGACAGGGTTCAGATACGCAGTATTTT.

The chain links TRBV9 to TRBJ1-2; 8 nucleotides match TRBD1. In germline, CDR1 is SGDLS, CDR2 YYNGEE. Unmatched junction bases numbered 4, after V lost 0 bases and J lost 3 bases. The CDR3 sequence is 15 residues long. As DNA, the CDR3 is TGTGCCAGCAGCGTAGCGGACAGGGCGGACTATGGCTACACCTTC. It specifies CASSVADRADYGYTF.

The V and J genes are TRBV11-2 and TRBJ1-1; unclear D gene. Germline V CDR1 and CDR2: SGHAT, FQNNGV. V was trimmed by 10 bases and J by 6 bases, leaving 9 bases between them. The CDR3 contains 10 residues. Here the CDR3 DNA reads TGTGCCACACGGAGGGCTGAAGCTTTCTTT. This gives the protein CATRRAEAFF.